The 15 T cell receptor beta chains presented below share a single source sample, sequenced in a study of T-cell memory formation after mild COVID-19. TCRdb re-derived calls from the 5' RACE reads in MiXCR, one entry per CDR3 protein. Of fewer than 400,000 distinct CDR3 sequences in the sample, 15% to 20% were seen once. The sample was PBMCs or a T cell subset sorted from them (not recorded which). All receptors derive from a man aged 18 to 30 who had mild COVID-19 (a few samples of this study predate the infection). Cell type and time point are not known.

The chain links TRBV5-1 to TRBJ2-3; D could derive from TRBD1 or TRBD2 (6 bases each). Germline V lookup: CDR1 SGHRS, CDR2 YFSETQ. The V end lost 5 bases, the J end lost 1 base, and 14 bases lay between the germline ends. The CDR3 totals 15 residues. The CDR3 is CASSRGRGGTDTQYF. The CDR3 DNA reads TGCGCCAGCAGTCGTGGAAGGGGGGGCACAGATACGCAGTATTTT.

The sample holds a few counts of this clonotype. The rearrangement joins TRBV7-2 to TRBJ1-1; no reliable D call. This CDR3 region has 14 residues. CDR1 is SGHTA, CDR2 FQGNSA, per germline. Between the trimmed V and J ends, which lost 0 bases and 6 bases, there was a span of 11 bases. CDR3: CASSLARSGAEAFF. For the CDR3, the DNA is TGTGCCAGCAGCTTAGCGCGCAGCGGGGCTGAAGCTTTCTTT. Looking up the rest from reference TRBV7-2 and TRBJ1-1 gives the full variable domain: GAGVSQSPSNKVTEKGKDVELRCDPISGHTALYWYRQSLGQGLEFLIYFQGNSAPDKSGLPSDRFSAERTGGSVSTLTIQRTQQEDSAVYLCASSLARSGAEAFFGQGTRLTVV.

This clonotype was recorded at least ten times. The rearrangement links TRBV5-1 to TRBJ1-1; D not certain. Germline V gene lookup returns CDR1 SGHRS and CDR2 YFSETQ. V dropped 2 bases and J dropped 1 base, with 9 bases sitting between them. The CDR3 spans 14 residues. The CDR3 is CASSFASANTEAFF. In DNA, the CDR3 is TGCGCCAGCAGCTTCGCGTCTGCGAACACTGAAGCTTTCTTT.

This clonotype was picked up many times. The chain links TRBV5-1 to TRBJ2-1; 8 bases line up with TRBD2. The CDR3 sequence is 14 residues long. Germline V CDR1 and CDR2: SGHRS, YFSETQ. V lost 4 bases, J lost 3 bases, and 3 bases stayed unmatched. DNA for the CDR3: TGCGCCAGCAGCCCCGGGGGGGGCTACAATGAGCAGTTCTTC. Amino acid sequence: CASSPGGGYNEQFF.

The chain uses TRBV10-1 and TRBJ2-7, with 8 bases fitting TRBD2. V dropped 6 bases and J dropped 2; count of bases not matched to a gene: 9. Germline loops: CDR1 WNHNN, CDR2 SYGVQD (reference sequence). The CDR3 runs 15 residues. DNA of the CDR3: TGCGCCAGCAGCGACTCCGGGAGGGGGACCTACGAGCAGTACTTC. Its protein is CASSDSGRGTYEQYF.

This clonotype was counted only a few times. The chain has TRBV4-3 and TRBJ1-2; possibly TRBD1 for D (6 bases). Germline V CDR1 and CDR2: LGHNA, YSLEER. V shed 1 base and J shed 8 bases, with 20 bases lying between them. The CDR3 totals 16 residues. Here the CDR3 reads CASSQGVTGLGGGYTF. CDR3 nucleotide sequence: TGCGCCAGCAGCCAAGGAGTAACAGGGCTTGGAGGAGGCTACACCTTC.

The chain joins TRBV7-9 to TRBJ1-1; weak D call: TRBD1 (6 bases). Germline V gene sequence: CDR1 SEHNR, CDR2 FQNEAQ (reference sequence). This CDR3 has 18 residues. Deletions cut 5 bases from V and 0 bases from J, with 22 bases between. The CDR3 sequence: CASSPWGRGEGMNTEAFF. For the CDR3, the DNA is TGTGCCAGCAGCCCCTGGGGCAGGGGTGAGGGGATGAACACTGAAGCTTTCTTT.

This chain joins TRBV7-2 and TRBJ1-2; 9 bases fit TRBD1. V gave up 3 bases and J gave up 8 bases; unmatched junction bases: 13. The CDR3 spans 16 residues. Germline assignment: CDR1 SGHTA and CDR2 FQGNSA. The CDR3 nucleotides read TGTGCCAGCAGCTTTCTAACGAGCGGGGGACAGGGCGGCTACACCTTC. Its protein product is CASSFLTSGGQGGYTF.

This clonotype was seen a few times. The V and J genes are TRBV6-1 and TRBJ1-6, with D possibly TRBD1 on 5 matching bases. With 5 bases removed from V and 10 bases from J, the gap between germline ends came to 18 bases. The CDR3 length is 15 residues. Germline lookup yields CDR1 MNHNS and CDR2 SASEGT. In DNA, the CDR3 is TGTGCCAGCAGTATCGGGACCGCCCAGGAATCACCCCTCCACTTT. Amino acid sequence: CASSIGTAQESPLHF.

This clonotype has a handful of counts. The CDR3 nucleotides are TGTGCCAGCAGTTTGGGACGGACAAACTATGGCTACACCTTC. Its translation is CASSLGRTNYGYTF. This sequence joins TRBV2 and TRBJ1-2, with D possibly being TRBD1 (5 bases). The CDR3 sequence is 14 residues long. Germline V gene lookup returns CDR1 SNHLY and CDR2 FYNNEI. V dropped 5 bases and J dropped 2 bases, with 12 bases sitting between them.

This clonotype was counted between two and nine times. The V gene is TRBV4-1, the J gene TRBJ2-5; 12 bases fit TRBD2. The CDR3 is 17 residues long. The junction had 8 bases not matched to a gene; V was cut back by 1 base and J by 5 bases. Germline V CDR1 and CDR2: MGHRA, YSYEKL. This chain's CDR3 is CASSQAASGGALETQYF. The CDR3 DNA is TGCGCCAGCAGCCAAGCGGCTAGCGGGGGGGCCCTTGAGACCCAGTACTTC.

The chain couples TRBV12-3 or TRBV12-4 to TRBJ2-5; tentative D call: TRBD1 (5 bases). V was shortened by 7 bases and J by 4 bases, with 16 bases between the two germline ends. This CDR3 has 14 residues. The CDR3 sequence is CASTRVGARETQYF. The CDR3 DNA reads as TGTGCCAGCACCCGGGTAGGGGCTCGAGAGACCCAGTACTTC.

This clonotype has just a few counts. The V call is TRBV7-9, the J call TRBJ1-5; D gene unclear. CDR3 length equals 12 residues. The germline V gene encodes CDR1 SEHNR and CDR2 FQNEAQ (reference sequence). Trimming left V 8 bases short and J 5 bases short, with 10 bases between. The CDR3 region has the DNA TGTGCCAGCTCGAGCGAGGATCAGCCCCAGCATTTT. This codes for CASSSEDQPQHF.

The chain carries TRBV7-8 and TRBJ2-2; D unresolved. The germline gives CDR1 SGHVS, CDR2 FQNEAQ. V was cut by 5 bases and J by 5 bases, with 15 bases left in between. The CDR3 runs to 15 residues. CDR3 sequence reads: CASSGWGGGTGELFF. In DNA, the CDR3 is TGTGCCAGCAGCGGCTGGGGTGGTGGGACCGGGGAGCTGTTTTTT.

This clonotype turned up a few times. J is TRBJ2-6 and V is TRBV15; 7 positions match TRBD2. V lost 9 bases and J lost 1; bases outside the gene matches: 9. Germline loops: CDR1 LNHNV, CDR2 YYDKDF (reference sequence). This CDR3 spans 16 amino acids. The CDR3 region has the DNA TGTGCCACGGGGTACGGGGGGACTTCTGGGGCCAACGTCCTGACTTTC. This codes for CATGYGGTSGANVLTF.